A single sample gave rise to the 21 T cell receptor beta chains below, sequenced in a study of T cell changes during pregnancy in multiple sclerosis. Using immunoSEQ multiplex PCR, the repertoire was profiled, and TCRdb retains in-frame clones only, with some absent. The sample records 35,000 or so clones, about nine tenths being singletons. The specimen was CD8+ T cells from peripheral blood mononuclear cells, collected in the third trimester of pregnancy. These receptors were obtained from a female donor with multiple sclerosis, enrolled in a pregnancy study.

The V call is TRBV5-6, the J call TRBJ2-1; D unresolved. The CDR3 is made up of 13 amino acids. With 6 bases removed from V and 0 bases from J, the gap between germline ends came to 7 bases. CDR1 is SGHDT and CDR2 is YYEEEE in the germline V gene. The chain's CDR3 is CASTRVSYNEQFF. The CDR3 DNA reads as TGTGCCAGCACTAGAGTCTCCTACAATGAGCAGTTCTTC.

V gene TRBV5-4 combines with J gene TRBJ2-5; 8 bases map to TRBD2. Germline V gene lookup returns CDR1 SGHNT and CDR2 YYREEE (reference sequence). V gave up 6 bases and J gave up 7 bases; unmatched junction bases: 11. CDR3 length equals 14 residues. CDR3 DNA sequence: TGTGCCAGCAAAAGCGGGAGCGGGCGGGGGACCCAGTACTTC. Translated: CASKSGSGRGTQYF. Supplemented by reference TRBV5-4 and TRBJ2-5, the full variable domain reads ETGVTQSPTHLIKTRGQQVTLRCSSQSGHNTVSWYQQALGQGPQFIFQYYREEENGRGNFPPRFSGLQFPNYSSELNVNALELDDSALYLCASKSGSGRGTQYFGPGTRLLVL.

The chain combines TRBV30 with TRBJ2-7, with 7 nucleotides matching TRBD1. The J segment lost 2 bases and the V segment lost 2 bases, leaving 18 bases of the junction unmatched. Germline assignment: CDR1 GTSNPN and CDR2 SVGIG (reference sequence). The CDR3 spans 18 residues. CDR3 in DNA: TGTGCCTGGAGTCGAGAAGACAGGGCCCTCACCTCAACCTACGAGCAGTACTTC. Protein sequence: CAWSREDRALTSTYEQYF. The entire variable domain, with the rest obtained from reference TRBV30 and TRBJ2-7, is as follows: SQTIHQWPATLVQPVGSPLSLECTVEGTSNPNLYWYRQAAGRGLQLLFYSVGIGQISSEVPQNLSASRPQDRQFILSSKKLLLSDSGFYLCAWSREDRALTSTYEQYFGPGTRLTVT.

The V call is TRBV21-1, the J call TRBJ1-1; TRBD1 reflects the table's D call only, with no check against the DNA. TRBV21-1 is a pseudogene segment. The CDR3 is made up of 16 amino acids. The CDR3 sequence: CASSKKGQGVNTEAFF. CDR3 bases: TGTGCCAGCAGCAAAAAGGGACAGGGAGTGAACACTGAAGCTTTCTTT.

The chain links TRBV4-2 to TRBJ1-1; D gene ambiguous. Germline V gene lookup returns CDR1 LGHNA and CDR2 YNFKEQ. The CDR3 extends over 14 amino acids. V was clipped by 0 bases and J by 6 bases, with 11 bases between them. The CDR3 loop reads CASSQEGGFAEAFF. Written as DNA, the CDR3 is TGTGCCAGCAGCCAAGAAGGCGGTTTCGCTGAAGCTTTCTTT.

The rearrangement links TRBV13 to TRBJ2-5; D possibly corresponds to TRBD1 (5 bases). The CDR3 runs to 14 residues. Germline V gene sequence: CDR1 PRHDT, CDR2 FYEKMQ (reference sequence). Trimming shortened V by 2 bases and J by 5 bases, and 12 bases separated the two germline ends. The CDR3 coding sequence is TGTGCCAGCAGCTTATGGTCATCAGGGGAGACCCAGTACTTC. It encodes CASSLWSSGETQYF. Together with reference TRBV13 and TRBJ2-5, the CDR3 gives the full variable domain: AAGVIQSPRHLIKEKRETATLKCYPIPRHDTVYWYQQGPGQDPQFLISFYEKMQSDKGSIPDRFSAQQFSDYHSELNMSSLELGDSALYFCASSLWSSGETQYFGPGTRLLVL.

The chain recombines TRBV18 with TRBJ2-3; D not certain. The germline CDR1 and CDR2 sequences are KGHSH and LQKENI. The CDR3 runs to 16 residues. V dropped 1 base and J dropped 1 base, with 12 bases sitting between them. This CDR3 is CASSPQRVGRTDTQYF. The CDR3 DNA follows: TGTGCCAGCTCACCACAGCGTGTCGGTCGCACAGATACGCAGTATTTT.

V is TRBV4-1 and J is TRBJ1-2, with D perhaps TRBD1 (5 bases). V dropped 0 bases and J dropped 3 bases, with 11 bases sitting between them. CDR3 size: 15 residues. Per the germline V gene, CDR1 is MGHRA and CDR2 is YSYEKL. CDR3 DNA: TGCGCCAGCAGCCAAGACCGCAGGGAGGACTATGGCTACACCTTC. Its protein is CASSQDRREDYGYTF.

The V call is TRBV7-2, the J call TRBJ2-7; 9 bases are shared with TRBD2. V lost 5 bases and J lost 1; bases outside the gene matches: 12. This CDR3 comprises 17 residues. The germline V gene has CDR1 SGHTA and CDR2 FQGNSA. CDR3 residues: CASSKLTARGGSYEQYF. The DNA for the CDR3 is TGTGCCAGCAGCAAACTGACGGCGCGGGGGGGTTCCTACGAGCAGTACTTC.

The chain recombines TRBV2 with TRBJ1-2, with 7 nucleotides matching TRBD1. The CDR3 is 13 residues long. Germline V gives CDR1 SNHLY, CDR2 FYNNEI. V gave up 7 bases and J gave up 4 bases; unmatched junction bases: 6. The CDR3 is CASTPRQGYGYTF. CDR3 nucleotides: TGTGCCAGCACCCCCCGACAGGGCTATGGCTACACCTTC. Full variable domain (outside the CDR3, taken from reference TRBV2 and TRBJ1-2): EPEVTQTPSHQVTQMGQEVILRCVPISNHLYFYWYRQILGQKVEFLVSFYNNEISEKSEIFDDQFSVERPDGSNFTLKIRSTKLEDSAMYFCASTPRQGYGYTFGSGTRLTVV.

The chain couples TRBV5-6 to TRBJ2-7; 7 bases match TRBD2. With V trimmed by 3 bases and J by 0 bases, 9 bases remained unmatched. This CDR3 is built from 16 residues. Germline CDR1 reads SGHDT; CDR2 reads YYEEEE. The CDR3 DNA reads TGTGCCAGCAGCTGGGACCTAGCGGAGAGCTCCTACGAGCAGTACTTC. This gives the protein CASSWDLAESSYEQYF.

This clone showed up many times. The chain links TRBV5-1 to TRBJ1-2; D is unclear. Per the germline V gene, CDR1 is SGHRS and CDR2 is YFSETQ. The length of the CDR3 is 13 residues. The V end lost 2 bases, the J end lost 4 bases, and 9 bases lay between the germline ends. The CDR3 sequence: CASSLGGIYGYTF. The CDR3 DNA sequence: TGCGCCAGCAGCTTAGGCGGGATCTATGGCTACACCTTC. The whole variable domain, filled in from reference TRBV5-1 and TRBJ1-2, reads KAGVTQTPRYLIKTRGQQVTLSCSPISGHRSVSWYQQTPGQGLQFLFEYFSETQRNKGNFPGRFSGRQFSNSRSEMNVSTLELGDSALYLCASSLGGIYGYTFGSGTRLTVV.

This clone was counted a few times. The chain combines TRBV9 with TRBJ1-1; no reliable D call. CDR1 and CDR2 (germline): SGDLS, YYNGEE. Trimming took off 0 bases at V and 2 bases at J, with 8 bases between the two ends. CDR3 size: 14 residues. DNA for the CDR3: TGTGCCAGCAGCGTAGGAGGAACTAACACTGAAGCTTTCTTT. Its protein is CASSVGGTNTEAFF.

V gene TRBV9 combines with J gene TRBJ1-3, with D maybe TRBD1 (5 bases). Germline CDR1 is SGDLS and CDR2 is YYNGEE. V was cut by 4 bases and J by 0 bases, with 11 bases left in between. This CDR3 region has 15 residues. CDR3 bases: TGTGCCAGCAGCACAGGACAAAGCTCTGGAAACACCATATATTTT. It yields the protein CASSTGQSSGNTIYF.

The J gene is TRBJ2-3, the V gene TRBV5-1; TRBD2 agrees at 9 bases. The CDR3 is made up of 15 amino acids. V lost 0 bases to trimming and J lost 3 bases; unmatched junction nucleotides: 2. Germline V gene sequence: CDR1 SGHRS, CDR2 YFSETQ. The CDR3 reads CASSLAAGGTDTQYF. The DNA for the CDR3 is TGCGCCAGCAGCTTGGCTGCGGGAGGGACAGATACGCAGTATTTT.

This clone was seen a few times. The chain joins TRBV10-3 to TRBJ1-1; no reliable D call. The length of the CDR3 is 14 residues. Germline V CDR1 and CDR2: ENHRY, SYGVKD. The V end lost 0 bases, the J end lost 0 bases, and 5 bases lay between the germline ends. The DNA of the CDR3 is TGTGCCATCAGTGAGTCGAGATTGAACACTGAAGCTTTCTTT. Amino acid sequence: CAISESRLNTEAFF.

DNA for the CDR3: TGCAGCGTTGCCCCCGAGGGAGGGTACACCGGGGAGCTGTTTTTT. It yields the protein CSVAPEGGYTGELFF. The V gene is TRBV29-1, the J gene TRBJ2-2; 7 positions match TRBD2. The CDR3 spans 15 residues. Germline V gene lookup returns CDR1 SQVTM and CDR2 ANQGSEA. Trimming took 4 bases from V and 3 from J; bases not matched to a gene: 8.

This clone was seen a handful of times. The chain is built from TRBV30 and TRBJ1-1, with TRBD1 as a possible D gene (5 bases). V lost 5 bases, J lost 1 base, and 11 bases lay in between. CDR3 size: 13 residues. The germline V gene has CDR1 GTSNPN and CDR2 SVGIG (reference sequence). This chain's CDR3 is CAWEIGGNTEAFF. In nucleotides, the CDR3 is TGTGCCTGGGAGATCGGGGGGAACACTGAAGCTTTCTTT.

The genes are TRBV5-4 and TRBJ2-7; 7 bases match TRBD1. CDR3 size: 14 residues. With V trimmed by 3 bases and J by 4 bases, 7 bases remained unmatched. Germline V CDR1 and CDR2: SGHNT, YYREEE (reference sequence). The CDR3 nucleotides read TGTGCCAGCAGCTCACGCCCGGACAGGTACGAGCAGTACTTC. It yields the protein CASSSRPDRYEQYF.

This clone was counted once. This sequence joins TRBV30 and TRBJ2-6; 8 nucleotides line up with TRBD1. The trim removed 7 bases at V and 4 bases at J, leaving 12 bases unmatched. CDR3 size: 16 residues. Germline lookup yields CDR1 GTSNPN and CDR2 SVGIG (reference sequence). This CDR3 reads CAYTIRQGRGANVLTF. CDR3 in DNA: TGTGCCTATACGATCCGACAGGGGAGGGGGGCCAACGTCCTGACTTTC.

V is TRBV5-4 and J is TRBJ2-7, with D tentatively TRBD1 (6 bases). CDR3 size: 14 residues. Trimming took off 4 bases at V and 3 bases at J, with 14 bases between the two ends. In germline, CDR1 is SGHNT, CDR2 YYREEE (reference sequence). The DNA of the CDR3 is TGTGCCAGCAGCACATCGCCAGGGGTCTACGAGCAGTACTTC. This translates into CASSTSPGVYEQYF. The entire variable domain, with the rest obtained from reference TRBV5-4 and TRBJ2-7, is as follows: ETGVTQSPTHLIKTRGQQVTLRCSSQSGHNTVSWYQQALGQGPQFIFQYYREEENGRGNFPPRFSGLQFPNYSSELNVNALELDDSALYLCASSTSPGVYEQYFGPGTRLTVT.